This T cell receptor beta chain was sequenced for a study of blood T cell repertoires in COVID-19. Study as a whole: Donors in the United States, Italy and Spain gave samples during acute or convalescent COVID-19. Sources were T cells, B-cell-depleted T cells, or PBMCs; the material itself was cDNA or gDNA.

In the study's own analysis: Quantification of nucleated cells was approximated via reference gene primer amplification. Some clones are missing from TCRdb's copy, which holds only in-frame ones; the method was immunoSEQ multiplex PCR. V and J calls and clone size follow that table, whereas D and trimming were derived from the DNA. The sample includes approximately 230,000 clones, approximately 83% of them seen just once. J gave up 0 bases and V 0 bases, and 9 bases lay outside the gene matches. CDR3 length: 18 residues. Germline values: CDR1 MNHEY, CDR2 SMNVEV (reference sequence). Material: peripheral blood. This sequence originates from a man aged 80 or over with acute or convalescent COVID-19. V gene TRBV27 combines with J gene TRBJ1-2, with TRBD1 matching over 8 bases. The CDR3 is CASSLSRTGPNSNYGYTF. The DNA of the CDR3 is TGTGCCAGCAGTTTATCAAGGACAGGGCCCAACTCTAACTATGGCTACACCTTC.